Listed below are T cell receptor beta chains from one sample, sequenced in a study of shared clonotypes between healthy human individuals. TCRdb's table, derived via immunoSEQ multiplex PCR, lists solely in-frame clones and lacks some. The sample lists about 2.5 million clones, roughly 90% occurring once. Source material: naive CD4+ T cells from PBMCs. Receptor source: a man in his late teens or twenties in good health. Some clones in this sample may be carry-over from other donors' samples. CDR3s include the opening cysteine and the closing phenylalanine or tryptophan. D genes are given only for firm matches. Rows may omit the clone size; those that give it use once, few, many or a size class.

j_gene: TRBJ1-1
abundance: NA
v_gene: TRBV7-2
d_gene: NA
CDR3nt: TGTGCCAGCAGCTTAGGCGGGGCACTGAACACTGAAGCTTTCTTT
CDR3aa: CASSLGGALNTEAFF

j_gene: TRBJ2-1
abundance: NA
v_gene: TRBV6-5
d_gene: NA
CDR3nt: TGTGCCAGCAGTCTAACCTCAAGCTCCTACAATGAGCAGTTCTTC
CDR3aa: CASSLTSSSYNEQFF

j_gene: TRBJ2-3
abundance: once
v_gene: TRBV18
d_gene: NA
CDR3nt: TGTGCCAGCTCACCACAAGGTTCAGGGAAGGGCGCAGATACGCAGTATTTT
CDR3aa: CASSPQGSGKGADTQYF

j_gene: TRBJ2-1
abundance: NA
v_gene: TRBV5-3
d_gene: NA
CDR3nt: TGTGCCAGAACCCCCGCCAGGGTTCTCATATCCTACAATGAGCAGTTCTTC
CDR3aa: CARTPARVLISYNEQFF

j_gene: TRBJ2-7
abundance: once
v_gene: TRBV5-6
d_gene: NA
CDR3nt: TGTGCCAGCAGCTTAAGGAGGACCCTCTCCTACGAGCAGTACTTC
CDR3aa: CASSLRRTLSYEQYF

j_gene: TRBJ1-2
abundance: NA
v_gene: TRBV28
d_gene: TRBD1
CDR3nt: TGTGCCAGCAGTTTAGTAGGGACAGCGCTTAACTATGGCTACACCTTC
CDR3aa: CASSLVGTALNYGYTF

j_gene: TRBJ1-2
abundance: NA
v_gene: TRBV2
d_gene: TRBD1
CDR3nt: TGTGCCAGCAGCGCGACAGGGGTAGTAGGAGGCTACACCTTC
CDR3aa: CASSATGVVGGYTF

j_gene: TRBJ1-5
abundance: NA
v_gene: TRBV19
d_gene: NA
CDR3nt: TGTGCCAGTAGTGGGGGGGATGCGGGCAATCAGCCCCAGCATTTT
CDR3aa: CASSGGDAGNQPQHF

j_gene: TRBJ1-5
abundance: NA
v_gene: TRBV27
d_gene: NA
CDR3nt: TGTGCCAGCAGTCGGGACAGCAATCAGCCCCAGCATTTT
CDR3aa: CASSRDSNQPQHF

j_gene: TRBJ2-5
abundance: NA
v_gene: TRBV10-3
d_gene: NA
CDR3nt: TGTGCCATCAGTGTCCGTCCGGGAGACCAAGAGACCCAGTACTTC
CDR3aa: CAISVRPGDQETQYF

j_gene: TRBJ2-1
abundance: NA
v_gene: TRBV5-4
d_gene: NA
CDR3nt: TGTGCCAGCAGCCCGACGGCTCTATTATACAATGAGCAGTTCTTC
CDR3aa: CASSPTALLYNEQFF

j_gene: TRBJ1-5
abundance: NA
v_gene: TRBV10-2
d_gene: TRBD1
CDR3nt: TGCGCCAGCAGACAGGGGGGCAATCAGCCCCAGCATTTT
CDR3aa: CASRQGGNQPQHF

j_gene: TRBJ2-1
abundance: NA
v_gene: TRBV2
d_gene: TRBD2
CDR3nt: TGTGCCAGCAGTGGGTCTAGCGGGAGTCCCAATGAGCAGTTCTTC
CDR3aa: CASSGSSGSPNEQFF

j_gene: TRBJ2-5
abundance: NA
v_gene: TRBV29-1
d_gene: NA
CDR3nt: TGCAGCGTTGAAGGGGCTAATCAAGAGACCCAGTACTTC
CDR3aa: CSVEGANQETQYF

j_gene: TRBJ1-5
abundance: NA
v_gene: TRBV30
d_gene: TRBD1
CDR3nt: TGTGCCTGGAGTGGACAGGGAATCTCCAATCAGCCCCAGCATTTT
CDR3aa: CAWSGQGISNQPQHF

j_gene: TRBJ2-5
abundance: NA
v_gene: TRBV27
d_gene: NA
CDR3nt: TGTGCCAGCAGTCCCATCGGCAGGGGTGGGCAAGAGACCCAGTACTTC
CDR3aa: CASSPIGRGGQETQYF

j_gene: TRBJ2-2
abundance: once
v_gene: TRBV5-1
d_gene: NA
CDR3nt: TGCGCCAGCAGCTTGGAGGGTACCGGGGAGCTGTTTTTT
CDR3aa: CASSLEGTGELFF

j_gene: TRBJ2-1
abundance: NA
v_gene: TRBV5-1
d_gene: TRBD2
CDR3nt: TGCGCCAGCAACGTCGGGGGGGCGTCCTGGTTCTTC
CDR3aa: CASNVGGASWFF

j_gene: TRBJ2-3
abundance: once
v_gene: TRBV5-1
d_gene: TRBD2
CDR3nt: TGCGCCAGCAGCCAGACTAGCGGAACTGGACCAGATACGCAGTATTTT
CDR3aa: CASSQTSGTGPDTQYF

j_gene: TRBJ2-5
abundance: NA
v_gene: TRBV5-1
d_gene: TRBD1
CDR3nt: TGCGCCAGCAGCTTAGGACAGGGGAGCCCAGAGACCCAGTACTTC
CDR3aa: CASSLGQGSPETQYF

j_gene: TRBJ1-2
abundance: NA
v_gene: TRBV19
d_gene: TRBD1
CDR3nt: TGTGCCAGTAAGGAAGGGGGCGCGTCTGAGTGGGATGGCTACACCTTC
CDR3aa: CASKEGGASEWDGYTF

j_gene: TRBJ2-5
abundance: NA
v_gene: TRBV5-6
d_gene: NA
CDR3nt: TGTGCCAGCAGCTTTTGGCAGCGGCACGAGACCCAGTACTTC
CDR3aa: CASSFWQRHETQYF

j_gene: TRBJ2-2
abundance: NA
v_gene: TRBV6-1
d_gene: NA
CDR3nt: TGTGCCAGCAGATCGACTGTCGGGGAGCTGTTTTTT
CDR3aa: CASRSTVGELFF

j_gene: TRBJ2-7
abundance: NA
v_gene: TRBV11-2
d_gene: NA
CDR3nt: TGTGCCAGCAGCTTAGTCAGGGGACTCTACGAGCAGTACTTC
CDR3aa: CASSLVRGLYEQYF